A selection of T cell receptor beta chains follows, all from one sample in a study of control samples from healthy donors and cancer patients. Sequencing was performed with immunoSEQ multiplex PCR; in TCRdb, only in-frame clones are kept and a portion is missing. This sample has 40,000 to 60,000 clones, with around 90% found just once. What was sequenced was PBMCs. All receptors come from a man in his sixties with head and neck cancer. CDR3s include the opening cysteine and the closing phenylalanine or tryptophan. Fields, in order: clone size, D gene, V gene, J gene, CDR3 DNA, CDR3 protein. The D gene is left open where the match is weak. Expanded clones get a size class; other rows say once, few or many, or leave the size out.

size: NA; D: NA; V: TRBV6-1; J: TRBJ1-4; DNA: TGTGCCAGCAGTGAGAATGGGATAATTAATGAAAAACTGTTTTTT; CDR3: CASSENGIINEKLFF
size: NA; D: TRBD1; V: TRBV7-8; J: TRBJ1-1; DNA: TGTGCCAGCAGCCTTCTTATTCCGGGACAGGGGACGGGCACTGAAGCTTTCTTT; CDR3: CASSLLIPGQGTGTEAFF
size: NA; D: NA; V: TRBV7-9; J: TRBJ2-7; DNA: TGTGCCAGCAGCCGGGACGCGGCCTACGAGCAGTACTTC; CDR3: CASSRDAAYEQYF
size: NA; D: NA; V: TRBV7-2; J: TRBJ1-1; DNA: TGTGCCAGCAGCCCCGGCGTAAGGAACACTGAAGCTTTCTTT; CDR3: CASSPGVRNTEAFF
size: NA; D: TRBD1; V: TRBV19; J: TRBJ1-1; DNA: TGTGCCAGTAGTTTCGGACAGGTGGTTGCCACTGAAGCTTTCTTT; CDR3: CASSFGQVVATEAFF
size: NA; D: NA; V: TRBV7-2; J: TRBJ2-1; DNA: TGTGCCAGCAGTGCGGGGGACAGCTGGTACAATGAGCAGTTCTTC; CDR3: CASSAGDSWYNEQFF
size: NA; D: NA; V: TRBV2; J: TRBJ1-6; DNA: TGTGCCAGCAGTGGGAACAGGGATTCACCCCTCCACTTT; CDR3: CASSGNRDSPLHF
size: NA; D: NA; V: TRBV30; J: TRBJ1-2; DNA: TGTGCCTGGAGTGCTATGTATAACTATGGCTACACCTTC; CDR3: CAWSAMYNYGYTF
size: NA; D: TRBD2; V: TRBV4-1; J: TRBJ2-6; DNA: TGCGCCAGCAGCCTCACCCCCGCCCTGACTAGCACCGGGGCCAACGTCCTGACTTTC; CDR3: CASSLTPALTSTGANVLTF
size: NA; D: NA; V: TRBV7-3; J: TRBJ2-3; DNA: TGTGCCAGCAGCTTAGGTACTAGCACAGATACGCAGTATTTT; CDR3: CASSLGTSTDTQYF
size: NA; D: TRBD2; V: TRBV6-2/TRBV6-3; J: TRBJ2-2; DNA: TGTGCCAGCAGTCGACTAGCGGTTCGGGCCGGGGAGCTGTTTTTT; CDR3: CASSRLAVRAGELFF
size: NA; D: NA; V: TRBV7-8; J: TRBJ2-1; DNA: TGTGCCAGCAGCTTAGGGGGCGGCTACAATGAGCAGTTCTTC; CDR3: CASSLGGGYNEQFF
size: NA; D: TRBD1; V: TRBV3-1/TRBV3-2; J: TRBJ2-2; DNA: TGTGCCAGCAGCCAAGACTCAGGGGGCGCCTACACCGGGGAGCTGTTTTTT; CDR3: CASSQDSGGAYTGELFF
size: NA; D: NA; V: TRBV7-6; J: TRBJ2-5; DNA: TGTGCCAGCAGCGAGTCTTGGGCGGGGAGCCAAGAGACCCAGTACTTC; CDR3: CASSESWAGSQETQYF
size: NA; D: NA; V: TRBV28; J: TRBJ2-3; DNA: TGTGCCAGCACCCGGGACACCTCAGATACGCAGTATTTT; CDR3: CASTRDTSDTQYF
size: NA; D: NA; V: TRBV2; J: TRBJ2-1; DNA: TGTGCCAGCAGTGTTTCGGCGGGGAACAATGAGCAGTTCTTC; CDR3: CASSVSAGNNEQFF
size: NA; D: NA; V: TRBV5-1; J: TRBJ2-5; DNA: TGCGCCAGCAGCTTGTGGGTGCAAGAGACCCAGTACTTC; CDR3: CASSLWVQETQYF
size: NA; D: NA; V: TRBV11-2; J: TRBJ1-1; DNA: TGTGCCAGCAGCACACACGCTCAGAACACTGAAGCTTTCTTT; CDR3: CASSTHAQNTEAFF
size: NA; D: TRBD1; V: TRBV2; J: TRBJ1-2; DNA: TGTGCCAGCAGTGGGGACAGCCTACGGGTCTATGGCTACACCTTC; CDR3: CASSGDSLRVYGYTF
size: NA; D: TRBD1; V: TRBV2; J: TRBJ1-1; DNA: TGTGCCAGCAGTCTACGGACAGGTATGAACACTGAAGCTTTCTTT; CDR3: CASSLRTGMNTEAFF
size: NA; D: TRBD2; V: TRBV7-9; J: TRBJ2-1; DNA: TGTGCCAGCAGCCCAGATGGTAGGACTAGCGGGGCCCTGATCTTC; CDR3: CASSPDGRTSGALIF
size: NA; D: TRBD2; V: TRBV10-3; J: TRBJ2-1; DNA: TGTGCCATCAGGGATGGGATAGCGGGAAACAATGAGCAGTTCTTC; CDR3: CAIRDGIAGNNEQFF
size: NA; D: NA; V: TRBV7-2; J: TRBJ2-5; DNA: TGTGCCAGCAGACCAGGACAGATCTACCAAGAGACCCAGTACTTC; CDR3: CASRPGQIYQETQYF
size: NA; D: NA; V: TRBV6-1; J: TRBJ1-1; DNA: TGTGCCAGCAGGGAAGGGTGGTGGACTGAAGCTTTCTTT; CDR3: CASREGWWTEAFF
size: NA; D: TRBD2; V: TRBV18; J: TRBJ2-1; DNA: TGTGCCAGCTCACCAGGGCGGGGGGGCCTGGATGAGCAGTTCTTC; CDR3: CASSPGRGGLDEQFF
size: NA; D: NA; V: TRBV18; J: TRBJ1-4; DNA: TGTGCCAGCTCACCACCCCTAGGGGAGGGGGAAAAACTGTTTTTT; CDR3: CASSPPLGEGEKLFF
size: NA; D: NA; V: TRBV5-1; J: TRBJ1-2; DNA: TGCGCCAGCAGCCCAGACGGCGCTAACTATGGCTACACCTTC; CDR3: CASSPDGANYGYTF
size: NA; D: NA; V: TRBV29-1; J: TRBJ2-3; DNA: TGCAGCGTTGAGCAAGATACGCAGTATTTT; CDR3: CSVEQDTQYF
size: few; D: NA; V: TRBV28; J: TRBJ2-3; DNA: TGTGCCAGCAGTCAAAACCCCGTGAGGACGCAGTATTTT; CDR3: CASSQNPVRTQYF
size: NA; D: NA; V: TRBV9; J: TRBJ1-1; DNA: TGTGCCAGCAGCGTAGAGCCGAGGGATCCATGGGGAGGGGGTTACACTGAAGCTTTCTTT; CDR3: CASSVEPRDPWGGGYTEAFF
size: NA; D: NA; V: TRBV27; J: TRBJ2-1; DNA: TGTGCCAGCAGTTTAACCCTAGCGTCTAATGAGCAGTTCTTC; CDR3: CASSLTLASNEQFF
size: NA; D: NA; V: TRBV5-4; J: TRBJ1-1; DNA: TGTGCCAGCAGCGACATGATGAACACTGAAGCTTTCTTT; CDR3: CASSDMMNTEAFF
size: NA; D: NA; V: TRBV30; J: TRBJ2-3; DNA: TGTGCCTGGAGTGTGTCCGATACGCAGTATTTT; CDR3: CAWSVSDTQYF
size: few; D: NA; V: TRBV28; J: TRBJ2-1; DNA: TGTGCCAGCAGTTTAACGGAGTACAATGAGCAGTTCTTC; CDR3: CASSLTEYNEQFF
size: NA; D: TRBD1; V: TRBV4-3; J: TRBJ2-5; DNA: TGCGCCAGCAGCCCCTACACAGGGGCAACCCAAGAGACCCAGTACTTC; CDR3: CASSPYTGATQETQYF
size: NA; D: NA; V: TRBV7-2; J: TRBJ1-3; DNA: TGTGCCAGCAGCCTGGGGGTCGGGGGAAACACCATATATTTT; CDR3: CASSLGVGGNTIYF
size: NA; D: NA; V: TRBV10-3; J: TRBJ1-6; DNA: TGTGCCATCAGTGAGCTGGGGGAATCGAATTCACCCCTCCACTTT; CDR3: CAISELGESNSPLHF
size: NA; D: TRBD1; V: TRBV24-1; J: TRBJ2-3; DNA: TGTGCCACCAGTGACAAGACAGGGGGCGGCACAGATACGCAGTATTTT; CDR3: CATSDKTGGGTDTQYF
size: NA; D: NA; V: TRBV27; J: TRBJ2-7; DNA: TGTGCCAGCAGCATCGTAAGGGAATCCTACGAGCAGTACTTC; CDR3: CASSIVRESYEQYF
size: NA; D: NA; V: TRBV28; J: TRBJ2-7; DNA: TGTGCCAGCAAGGAGAGGTCCGGGCACTCCTACGAGCAGTACTTC; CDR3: CASKERSGHSYEQYF
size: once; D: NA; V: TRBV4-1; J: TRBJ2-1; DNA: TGCGCCAGCAGCCAAGTCGAATACTCCTACAATGAGCAGTTCTTC; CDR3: CASSQVEYSYNEQFF
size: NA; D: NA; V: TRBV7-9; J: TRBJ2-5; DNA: TGTGCCAGCAGCTTATCAGGGCACAGTCAAGAGACCCAGTACTTC; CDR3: CASSLSGHSQETQYF
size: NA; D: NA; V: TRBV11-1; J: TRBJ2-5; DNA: TGTGCCAGCAGCCCCCGGGACACGTTTTCAGAGACCCAGTACTTC; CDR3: CASSPRDTFSETQYF
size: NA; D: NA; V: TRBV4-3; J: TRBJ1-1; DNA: TGCGCCAGCAGCCGTACAGGAAACACTGAAGCTTTCTTT; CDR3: CASSRTGNTEAFF
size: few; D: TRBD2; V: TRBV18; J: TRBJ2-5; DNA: TGTGCCAGCTCAATGTGGAGTAGCGGGGGCCAAGAGACCCAGTACTTC; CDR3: CASSMWSSGGQETQYF
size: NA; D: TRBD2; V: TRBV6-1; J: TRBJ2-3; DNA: TGTGCCAGCAGTGAGTTCACCTATAGCGGGGGGGCGGTCACAGATACGCAGTATTTT; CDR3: CASSEFTYSGGAVTDTQYF
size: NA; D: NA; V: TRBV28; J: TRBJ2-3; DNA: TGTGCCAGCACTAAAGGGGGCACAGATACGCAGTATTTT; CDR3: CASTKGGTDTQYF
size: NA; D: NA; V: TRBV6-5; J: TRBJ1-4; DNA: TGTGCCAGCAGGGCCCAGCATAATGAAAAACTGTTTTTT; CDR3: CASRAQHNEKLFF
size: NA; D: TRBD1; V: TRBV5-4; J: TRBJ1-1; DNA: TGTGCCAGCAGCGTGAATCAGGGGGCTGGTTACACTGAAGCTTTCTTT; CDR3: CASSVNQGAGYTEAFF